These 29 T cell receptor beta chains were sequenced from one sample in a study of shared clonotypes between healthy human individuals. Sequencing was performed with immunoSEQ multiplex PCR; in TCRdb, only in-frame clones are kept and a portion is missing. The repertoire has around 2.1 million clones, about 94% of them found once; the top ten carry 0.13%. Sequenced input: naive CD4+ T cells sorted from blood. The subset is: CD45RA+ positively selected. These receptors all stem from a man aged 18 to 29 in good health.

With respect to this clone: Distinct nucleotide sequences in the sample also encode this CDR3. The chain has TRBV5-1 and TRBJ2-5; tentative D call: TRBD2 (5 bases). Trimming removed 1 base from V and 5 bases from J, with 9 bases in between. The CDR3 is made up of 13 amino acids. The germline gives CDR1 SGHRS, CDR2 YFSETQ. CDR3: CASSLSGSETQYF. The DNA for the CDR3 is TGCGCCAGCAGCTTGTCGGGGTCGGAGACCCAGTACTTC. Full variable domain (missing parts from reference TRBV5-1 and TRBJ2-5): KAGVTQTPRYLIKTRGQQVTLSCSPISGHRSVSWYQQTPGQGLQFLFEYFSETQRNKGNFPGRFSGRQFSNSRSEMNVSTLELGDSALYLCASSLSGSETQYFGPGTRLLVL.

This clone was seen a handful of times. Other DNA sequences in this sample translate to the same CDR3. The chain recombines TRBV30 with TRBJ2-5; D call uncertain. CDR1 is GTSNPN, CDR2 SVGIG, per germline (reference sequence). The germline V and J ends were trimmed by 0 bases and 5 bases, with 4 bases remaining between them. The CDR3 is made up of 11 amino acids. CDR3 bases: TGTGCCTGGAGTGTAGGCGAGACCCAGTACTTC. Residues: CAWSVGETQYF. Looking up the rest from reference TRBV30 and TRBJ2-5 gives the full variable domain: SQTIHQWPATLVQPVGSPLSLECTVEGTSNPNLYWYRQAAGRGLQLLFYSVGIGQISSEVPQNLSASRPQDRQFILSSKKLLLSDSGFYLCAWSVGETQYFGPGTRLLVL.

This chain uses TRBV19 with TRBJ1-2; no clear D gene. Trimming pared 3 bases from V and 12 bases from J, leaving 20 bases between. The CDR3 runs to 14 residues. Germline V lookup: CDR1 LNHDA, CDR2 SQIVND (reference sequence). CDR3 sequence: CASSISADKVADTF. Here the CDR3 DNA reads TGTGCCAGTAGTATCTCCGCCGACAAGGTGGCTGACACCTTC.

Points on this clone: Within the sample, other DNA sequences also encode this same CDR3. For the CDR3, the DNA is TGTGCCAGCAGCGTAGGGGTGGGAGAGACCCAGTACTTC. Amino acid sequence: CASSVGVGETQYF. The V and J genes are TRBV9 and TRBJ2-5; no clear D gene. Germline loops: CDR1 SGDLS, CDR2 YYNGEE. Trimming removed 0 bases at V and 4 bases at J, with 7 bases between. There are 13 residues in the CDR3.

The chain couples TRBV6-1 to TRBJ2-3; D possibly matches TRBD1 or TRBD2 (6 bases each). Looked up from germline, CDR1 is MNHNS and CDR2 is SASEGT. CDR3 length: 15 residues. With 2 bases removed from V and 3 bases from J, the gap between germline ends came to 12 bases. The CDR3 sequence is CASSERGVGTDTQYF. The CDR3 DNA is TGTGCCAGCAGTGAAAGGGGGGTGGGGACAGATACGCAGTATTTT.

The rearrangement uses TRBV5-1 and TRBJ1-4; D is unresolved. V lost 0 bases and J 0 bases, leaving 9 bases between the germline ends. From germline, CDR1 is SGHRS and CDR2 YFSETQ. This CDR3 spans 16 amino acids. CDR3 protein: CASSLEGRSTNEKLFF. The CDR3 DNA sequence: TGCGCCAGCAGCTTGGAAGGCAGATCAACTAATGAAAAACTGTTTTTT.

J is TRBJ1-6 and V is TRBV13; maybe TRBD1 (6 bases). The V gene's germline CDR1 is PRHDT and CDR2 FYEKMQ (reference sequence). This CDR3 is built from 14 residues. V dropped 6 bases and J dropped 9 bases, with 15 bases sitting between them. The CDR3 protein is CASSSTGISSPLHF. CDR3 coding DNA: TGTGCCAGCAGTTCTACAGGGATCTCTTCACCCCTCCACTTT.

J is TRBJ2-1 and V is TRBV7-2; the match to TRBD2 covers 8 bases. The CDR3 runs 18 residues. Germline V gene lookup returns CDR1 SGHTA and CDR2 FQGNSA. The V segment lost 5 bases and the J segment 0 bases; nucleotides outside the gene matches: 12. CDR3 in amino acids: CASSGGRGGKSSYNEQFF. As DNA, the CDR3 is TGTGCCAGCAGCGGAGGCCGGGGGGGTAAGAGCTCCTACAATGAGCAGTTCTTC. Full variable domain (missing parts from reference TRBV7-2 and TRBJ2-1): GAGVSQSPSNKVTEKGKDVELRCDPISGHTALYWYRQSLGQGLEFLIYFQGNSAPDKSGLPSDRFSAERTGGSVSTLTIQRTQQEDSAVYLCASSGGRGGKSSYNEQFFGPGTRLTVL.

The J gene is TRBJ2-6, the V gene TRBV6-6; no reliable D call. The CDR3 contains 15 residues. The germline V gene has CDR1 MNHNY and CDR2 SVGAGI (reference sequence). The V end lost 2 bases, the J end lost 3 bases, and 8 bases lay between the germline ends. For the CDR3, the DNA is TGTGCCAGCAGTTACCGAGGTATTGGGGCCAACGTCCTGACTTTC. Protein product: CASSYRGIGANVLTF.

The rearrangement uses TRBV2 and TRBJ2-7, with D unclear. Trimming cost V 7 bases and J 6 bases, with 16 bases left between them. The germline V gene encodes CDR1 SNHLY and CDR2 FYNNEI. The CDR3 has 13 amino acids. The CDR3 DNA reads as TGTGCCAGCACGATGCACCAAGGCAGCGAGCAGTACTTC. Amino acids: CASTMHQGSEQYF.

This chain links TRBV5-6 with TRBJ1-5; D is undetermined. The V end was cut by 4 bases, the J end by 2 bases, with 4 bases between. Germline lookup yields CDR1 SGHDT and CDR2 YYEEEE. CDR3 size: 12 residues. The CDR3 loop is CASSGGNQPQHF. The DNA for the CDR3 is TGTGCCAGCAGCGGGGGCAATCAGCCCCAGCATTTT.

The rearrangement links TRBV2 to TRBJ2-2; TRBD2 is a possible D gene (6 bases). The CDR3 extends over 15 amino acids. From germline, CDR1 is SNHLY and CDR2 FYNNEI. The V end lost 4 bases, the J end lost 4 bases, and 13 bases lay between the germline ends. CDR3 DNA sequence: TGTGCCAGCAGTGTTGCGGGGCAATCCACCGGGGAGCTGTTTTTT. The encoded protein is CASSVAGQSTGELFF.

Of note for this clone: Other DNA sequences in the same sample also yield this CDR3. The chain joins TRBV4-1 to TRBJ1-2, with D possibly matching TRBD1 (5 bases). Germline CDR1 MGHRA, CDR2 YSYEKL. Trimming pared 1 base from V and 8 bases from J, leaving 14 bases between. The CDR3 contains 14 residues. The CDR3 nucleotides are TGCGCCAGCAGCCAAGCCGGGACGGGGTCAGGCTACACCTTC. Its protein is CASSQAGTGSGYTF.

Worth noting for this clone: The sample carries other DNA sequences with the same CDR3. This sequence joins TRBV6-5 and TRBJ1-2, with 7 bases that match TRBD1. Trimming removed 0 bases from V and 5 bases from J; junction bases left unmatched: 6. The length of the CDR3 is 15 residues. CDR1 and CDR2 from the germline V gene are MNHEY and SVGAGI. The DNA for the CDR3 is TGTGCCAGCAGTTACTCGAAGGGACAGTCGTATGGCTACACCTTC. It encodes CASSYSKGQSYGYTF.

The chain joins TRBV7-9 to TRBJ2-2, with 9 bases that match TRBD1. V was pared by 6 bases and J by 6 bases, with 8 bases of the junction left unmatched. The V gene's germline CDR1 is SEHNR and CDR2 FQNEAQ (reference sequence). CDR3 length equals 15 residues. CDR3 sequence: CASSLGQGGAGELFF. In nucleotides, the CDR3 is TGTGCCAGCAGTTTGGGACAGGGCGGCGCCGGGGAGCTGTTTTTT.

This chain connects TRBV4-1 to TRBJ2-7, with 8 bases identical to TRBD2. The J segment lost 3 bases and the V segment lost 3 bases, leaving 10 bases of the junction unmatched. CDR1 is MGHRA, CDR2 YSYEKL, per germline. CDR3 length: 16 amino acids. In DNA form, the CDR3 reads TGCGCCAGCAGCCACTCTCTGACGGGACTAGGCTACGAGCAGTACTTC. It is translated as CASSHSLTGLGYEQYF.

The genes are TRBV7-8 and TRBJ1-2; 9 bases align to TRBD1. The V gene end was trimmed by 2 bases and the J gene end by 14 bases; junction bases not matched to a gene: 3. Germline V gene lookup returns CDR1 SGHVS and CDR2 FQNEAQ. The CDR3 is 11 amino acids. CDR3 in DNA: TGTGCCAGCAGCTTAAGGGACAGGGTGACCTTC. Its translation: CASSLRDRVTF.

V is TRBV14 and J is TRBJ1-1; D is uncertain. The CDR3 runs to 15 residues. Deletions cut 4 bases from V and 2 bases from J, with 14 bases between. The germline V gene has CDR1 SGHDN and CDR2 FVKESK. CDR3 residues: CASSLTSVGNTEAFF. The CDR3 nucleotides read TGTGCCAGCAGCCTGACTTCCGTGGGAAACACTGAAGCTTTCTTT.

This clone was seen just once. The gene calls are TRBV10-2 and TRBJ1-5, with D possibly matching TRBD1 (6 bases). Trimming cost V 2 bases and J 2 bases, with 7 bases left between them. Looked up from germline, CDR1 is WSHSY and CDR2 is SAAADI. This CDR3 comprises 14 residues. The CDR3: CASSEKGGNQPQHF. The CDR3 DNA sequence: TGCGCCAGCAGTGAGAAGGGGGGCAATCAGCCCCAGCATTTT.

The chain is built from TRBV7-3 and TRBJ1-2, with D perhaps TRBD1 (5 bases). V was clipped by 5 bases and J by 0 bases, with 13 bases between them. This CDR3 has 15 residues. Germline V gene lookup returns CDR1 SGHTA and CDR2 FQGTGA. This CDR3 reads CASSPTGSANYGYTF. DNA for the CDR3: TGTGCCAGCAGCCCTACAGGCTCAGCTAACTATGGCTACACCTTC.

This chain links TRBV30 with TRBJ2-1; D gene ambiguous. V was clipped by 1 base and J by 7 bases, with 5 bases between them. In germline, CDR1 is GTSNPN, CDR2 SVGIG (reference sequence). This CDR3 contains 11 residues. This chain's CDR3 is CAWSEKNEQFF. CDR3 coding DNA: TGTGCCTGGAGTGAAAAAAATGAGCAGTTCTTC. Filled out from reference TRBV30 and TRBJ2-1, the complete variable domain reads SQTIHQWPATLVQPVGSPLSLECTVEGTSNPNLYWYRQAAGRGLQLLFYSVGIGQISSEVPQNLSASRPQDRQFILSSKKLLLSDSGFYLCAWSEKNEQFFGPGTRLTVL.

CDR3 in DNA: TGTGCCAGCAGCCTAAAGCAGGGGGAGAACACTGAAGCTTTCTTT. Translating it yields CASSLKQGENTEAFF. The V and J genes are TRBV6-6 and TRBJ1-1; 7 bases align to TRBD1. Germline CDR1 MNHNY, CDR2 SVGAGI (reference sequence). V gave up 6 bases and J gave up 1 base; unmatched junction bases: 8. This CDR3 contains 15 residues.

V and J are TRBV5-6 and TRBJ2-2, with 13 bases fitting TRBD2. Germline loops: CDR1 SGHDT, CDR2 YYEEEE. The trim removed 4 bases at V and 4 bases at J, leaving 1 base unmatched. The CDR3 is 15 amino acids. CDR3 residues: CASSGLAGVTGELFF. CDR3 nucleotides: TGTGCCAGCAGCGGACTAGCGGGAGTCACCGGGGAGCTGTTTTTT. Together with reference TRBV5-6 and TRBJ2-2, the CDR3 gives the full variable domain: DAGVTQSPTHLIKTRGQQVTLRCSPKSGHDTVSWYQQALGQGPQFIFQYYEEEERQRGNFPDRFSGHQFPNYSSELNVNALLLGDSALYLCASSGLAGVTGELFFGEGSRLTVL.

This chain connects TRBV11-2 to TRBJ2-4, with 10 bases aligning to TRBD1. Germline trimming cut 5 bases from V and 1 base from J; bases unmatched to any gene: 8. Germline assignment: CDR1 SGHAT and CDR2 FQNNGV. This CDR3 is 17 amino acids long. CDR3 DNA: TGTGCCAGCAGCCCCAGACAGGGGGCGAGGGCCAAAAACATTCAGTACTTC. Encoded protein: CASSPRQGARAKNIQYF. Supplemented by reference TRBV11-2 and TRBJ2-4, the full variable domain reads EAGVAQSPRYKIIEKRQSVAFWCNPISGHATLYWYQQILGQGPKLLIQFQNNGVVDDSQLPKDRFSAERLKGVDSTLKIQPAKLEDSAVYLCASSPRQGARAKNIQYFGAGTRLSVL.

This clone was recorded a few times. The gene calls are TRBV19 and TRBJ1-6; D not resolved. The CDR3 length is 10 residues. V was clipped by 5 bases and J by 8 bases, with 1 base between them. CDR1 is LNHDA and CDR2 is SQIVND in the germline V gene (reference sequence). The CDR3 spells CASSDSPLHF. The CDR3 DNA sequence: TGTGCCAGTAGTGATTCACCCCTCCACTTT. Supplemented by reference TRBV19 and TRBJ1-6, the full variable domain reads DGGITQSPKYLFRKEGQNVTLSCEQNLNHDAMYWYRQDPGQGLRLIYYSQIVNDFQKGDIAEGYSVSREKKESFPLTVTSAQKNPTAFYLCASSDSPLHFGNGTRLTVT.

The DNA of the CDR3 is TGTGCCAGCAGCGTCAACCAGGGGAATGGCTACACCTTC. Translating it yields CASSVNQGNGYTF. This chain links TRBV9 with TRBJ1-2, with a weak D call TRBD1 (6 bases). V was pared by 2 bases and J by 6 bases, with 11 bases between. CDR3 length: 13 residues. CDR1 is SGDLS, CDR2 YYNGEE, per germline. Filled out from reference TRBV9 and TRBJ1-2, the complete variable domain reads DSGVTQTPKHLITATGQRVTLRCSPRSGDLSVYWYQQSLDQGLQFLIQYYNGEERAKGNILERFSAQQFPDLHSELNLSSLELGDSALYFCASSVNQGNGYTFGSGTRLTVV.

The rearrangement uses TRBV18 and TRBJ2-7, with 9 bases fitting TRBD2. This CDR3 has 14 residues. V lost 8 bases to trimming and J lost 7 bases; unmatched junction nucleotides: 12. Germline assignment: CDR1 KGHSH and CDR2 LQKENI. The CDR3 spells CASHPGPRGGEQYF. DNA of the CDR3: TGTGCCAGCCATCCGGGGCCGCGGGGGGGAGAGCAGTACTTC.

This sequence joins TRBV28 and TRBJ1-2; TRBD1 agrees at 8 bases. Germline V gene sequence: CDR1 MDHEN, CDR2 SYDVKM. The CDR3 has 15 amino acids. The V segment lost 5 bases and the J segment 8 bases; nucleotides outside the gene matches: 13. This CDR3 reads CASSPPDRAARGYTF. The CDR3 DNA reads TGTGCCAGCAGTCCGCCGGACAGGGCGGCAAGAGGCTACACCTTC.

V is TRBV19 and J is TRBJ1-5; TRBD1 matches at 9 bases. The germline V gene has CDR1 LNHDA and CDR2 SQIVND (reference sequence). The CDR3 totals 16 residues. The V gene end was trimmed by 7 bases and the J gene end by 4 bases; junction bases not matched to a gene: 11. In DNA form, the CDR3 reads TGTGCCAGTACAAGCTGGGGACAGGGAGGGAATCAGCCCCAGCATTTT. Protein: CASTSWGQGGNQPQHF.